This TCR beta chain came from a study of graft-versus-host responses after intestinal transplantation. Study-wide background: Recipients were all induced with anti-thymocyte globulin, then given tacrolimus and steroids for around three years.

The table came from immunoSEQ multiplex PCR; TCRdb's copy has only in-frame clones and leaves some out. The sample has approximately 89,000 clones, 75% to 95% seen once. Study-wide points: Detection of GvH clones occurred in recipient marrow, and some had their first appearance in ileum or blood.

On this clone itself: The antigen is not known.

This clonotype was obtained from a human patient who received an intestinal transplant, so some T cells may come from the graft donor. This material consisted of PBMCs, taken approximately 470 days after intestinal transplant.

The CDR3 loop is CASSQEGVSGGSDTQYF. For the CDR3, the DNA is TGCGCCAGCAGCCAAGAGGGCGTCAGCGGGGGGTCAGATACGCAGTATTTT. The chain is built from TRBV4-1 and TRBJ2-3; 9 nucleotides line up with TRBD2. The V and J ends lost 0 bases and 4 bases, in that order; junction bases with no gene match: 8. Germline lookup yields CDR1 MGHRA and CDR2 YSYEKL. The CDR3 runs 17 residues.